One and the same sample provided the 18 T cell receptor beta chains below, sequenced in a study of CD4 T cells in relation to SARS-CoV-2 and coronaviruses. Profiled with immunoSEQ multiplex PCR; TCRdb holds only in-frame clones, not every one. The sample holds around 26,000 clones, 74% seen once. These receptors have no identified antigens. The unexposed donors gave CD4+ T cells in about 2010-2019, prior to COVID-19. The cells were cultured for under twelve days before CD4+ T cells were isolated. The sample comprised CD4+ T cells from PBMCs, cultured in vitro. These receptors all come from a human donor in good health.

The chain carries TRBV3-1 (or the pseudogene TRBV3-2) and TRBJ1-2; weak D call: TRBD1 (5 bases). V was pared by 4 bases and J by 11 bases, with 17 bases between. Germline assignment: CDR1 LGHDT and CDR2 YNNKEL (reference sequence). This CDR3 comprises 13 residues. CDR3 amino acids: CASSPREGSSYTF. In DNA, the CDR3 is TGTGCCAGCAGCCCCAGGGAAGGGTCGTCGTACACCTTC.

The chain is built from TRBV19 and TRBJ2-2; a possible D gene is TRBD1 (5 bases). V gave up 5 bases and J gave up 7 bases, with 23 bases separating them. Germline CDR1 is LNHDA and CDR2 is SQIVND (reference sequence). The CDR3 length is 17 residues. The CDR3, as DNA: TGTGCCAGTAGTCAGATTACCGCGACAGCCCGGGTCGGGGAGCTGTTTTTT. Residues: CASSQITATARVGELFF.

This CDR3 is CASSMGLAGGITDTQYF. The CDR3, as DNA: TGTGCCAGTAGTATGGGACTAGCGGGGGGAATTACAGATACGCAGTATTTT. This chain links TRBV19 with TRBJ2-3, with 15 positions matching TRBD2. Germline loops: CDR1 LNHDA, CDR2 SQIVND (reference sequence). V was pared by 3 bases and J by 3 bases, with 4 bases of the junction left unmatched. The CDR3 totals 17 residues.

This clone was detected a few times. V is TRBV12-3 or TRBV12-4 and J is TRBJ1-1; TRBD1 aligns across 8 bases. The CDR3 loop spans 13 amino acids. J lost 3 bases, V lost 5 bases, and 2 bases had no gene match. The CDR3 reads CASSVDRDTEAFF. DNA for the CDR3: TGTGCCAGCAGTGTGGACAGGGACACTGAAGCTTTCTTT.

CDR3 region: CSVEIGGGRRYTF. The CDR3 region has the DNA TGCAGCGTCGAAATTGGGGGCGGGAGACGCTACACCTTC. The J gene is TRBJ1-2, the V gene TRBV29-1, with a tentative D call TRBD1 (6 bases). V dropped 6 bases and J dropped 9 bases, with 20 bases sitting between them. Germline CDR1 SQVTM, CDR2 ANQGSEA. This CDR3 has 13 amino acids. The full variable domain, its missing parts supplied by reference TRBV29-1 and TRBJ1-2, is SAVISQKPSRDICQRGTSLTIQCQVDSQVTMMFWYRQQPGQSLTLIATANQGSEATYESGFVIDKFPISRPNLTFSTLTVSNMSPEDSSIYLCSVEIGGGRRYTFGSGTRLTVV.

The V gene is TRBV29-1, the J gene TRBJ1-1; 10 bases agree with TRBD1. V lost 4 bases to trimming and J lost 0 bases; unmatched junction nucleotides: 8. This CDR3 is built from 16 residues. The V gene's germline CDR1 is SQVTM and CDR2 ANQGSEA. The CDR3 here is CSVVGDRGSMNTEAFF. The CDR3 DNA reads as TGCAGCGTTGTGGGGGACAGGGGCTCCATGAACACTGAAGCTTTCTTT.

J is TRBJ2-2 and V is TRBV11-3; 7 bases are a match to TRBD1. The V gene end was trimmed by 5 bases and the J gene end by 5 bases; junction bases not matched to a gene: 5. Germline loops: CDR1 SGHNT, CDR2 YENEEA. CDR3 length: 14 amino acids. CDR3 bases: TGTGCCAGCAGCCGACAGGGTGTGACCGGGGAGCTGTTTTTT. Translation: CASSRQGVTGELFF. Together with reference TRBV11-3 and TRBJ2-2, the CDR3 gives the full variable domain: EAGVVQSPRYKIIEKKQPVAFWCNPISGHNTLYWYLQNLGQGPELLIRYENEEAVDDSQLPKDRFSAERLKGVDSTLKIQPAELGDSAVYLCASSRQGVTGELFFGEGSRLTVL.

This clone came up a few times. The chain employs TRBV9 and TRBJ2-3, with 16 bases lining up with TRBD2. The CDR3 extends over 18 amino acids. V lost 4 bases to trimming and J lost 4 bases; unmatched junction nucleotides: 9. Germline V CDR1 and CDR2: SGDLS, YYNGEE. The CDR3 is CASSLGTSGGALADTQYF. CDR3 bases: TGTGCCAGCAGCCTTGGGACTAGCGGGGGGGCCTTAGCAGATACGCAGTATTTT.

V gene TRBV19 combines with J gene TRBJ1-2; D might be TRBD1 (6 bases). The CDR3 has 14 amino acids. Trimming removed 2 bases from V and 5 bases from J, with 12 bases in between. The germline CDR1 and CDR2 sequences are LNHDA and SQIVND (reference sequence). The CDR3 nucleotides read TGTGCCAGTAGTATACCGGGGACAAAGTATGGCTACACCTTC. It codes for CASSIPGTKYGYTF.

This chain connects TRBV7-2 to TRBJ2-7; D uncertain. Trimming took 6 bases from V and 0 from J, leaving 9 bases between them. CDR3 length: 13 residues. The germline V gene has CDR1 SGHTA and CDR2 FQGNSA. The CDR3 spells CASSPDFSYEQYF. CDR3 coding DNA: TGTGCCAGCAGTCCAGACTTCTCCTACGAGCAGTACTTC.

The chain is built from TRBV5-1 and TRBJ2-1; 8 nucleotides agree with TRBD1. The length of the CDR3 is 12 residues. Trimming cost V 7 bases and J 4 bases; bases outside gene matches: 1. Germline V CDR1 and CDR2: SGHRS, YFSETQ. CDR3 protein: CASWDRYNEQFF. CDR3 nucleotide sequence: TGCGCCAGCTGGGACAGGTACAATGAGCAGTTCTTC.

This clone appeared a single time. V is TRBV5-1 and J is TRBJ2-5; D uncertain. V lost 4 bases, J lost 0 bases, and 4 bases lay in between. The CDR3 runs 12 residues. In germline, CDR1 is SGHRS, CDR2 YFSETQ. The CDR3 reads CASSPYQETQYF. In DNA, the CDR3 is TGCGCCAGCAGCCCTTACCAAGAGACCCAGTACTTC.

The chain employs TRBV11-2 and TRBJ1-6, with 7 bases identical to TRBD1. This CDR3 has 17 amino acids. With 5 bases clipped from V and 6 bases from J, the junction kept 13 bases outside the gene matches. Germline-derived CDR1 and CDR2 are SGHAT and FQNNGV. The CDR3 sequence is CASSTTPTGTFNSPLHF. CDR3 nucleotide sequence: TGTGCCAGCAGCACAACCCCGACAGGGACCTTTAATTCACCCCTCCACTTT.

A single count supports this clone. This rearrangement joins TRBV28 to TRBJ2-2; D is unresolved. Per germline, CDR1 MDHEN and CDR2 SYDVKM. The CDR3 contains 14 residues. Trimming pared 5 bases from V and 2 bases from J, leaving 9 bases between. The CDR3 nucleotides read TGTGCCAGCAGTCTCGGCCAAAACACCGGGGAGCTGTTTTTT. This gives the protein CASSLGQNTGELFF. The full variable domain, rest sourced from reference TRBV28 and TRBJ2-2, is DVKVTQSSRYLVKRTGEKVFLECVQDMDHENMFWYRQDPGLGLRLIYFSYDVKMKEKGDIPEGYSVSREKKERFSLILESASTNQTSMYLCASSLGQNTGELFFGEGSRLTVL.

The genes are TRBV7-2 and TRBJ2-3; 8 bases align to TRBD2. In germline, CDR1 is SGHTA, CDR2 FQGNSA. J was trimmed by 3 bases and V by 1 base; bases with no gene match: 9. CDR3 length equals 17 residues. The CDR3 DNA reads as TGTGCCAGCAGCTTAGGTTTGGGGCGGGGGGATACAGATACGCAGTATTTT. Translation: CASSLGLGRGDTDTQYF.

The chain employs TRBV7-9 and TRBJ2-4; D unresolved. The CDR3 totals 17 residues. V lost 5 bases, J lost 0 bases, and 17 bases lay in between. Germline V gene data show CDR1 as SEHNR and CDR2 as FQNEAQ (reference sequence). The chain's CDR3 is CASSQDNFWGAKNIQYF. The CDR3 bases are TGTGCCAGCAGCCAAGACAACTTCTGGGGAGCCAAAAACATTCAGTACTTC.

The genes are TRBV3-1 (or the pseudogene TRBV3-2) and TRBJ1-4; D is undetermined. V dropped 6 bases and J dropped 8 bases, with 13 bases sitting between them. The CDR3 loop spans 13 amino acids. Germline V lookup: CDR1 LGHDT, CDR2 YNNKEL (reference sequence). The CDR3 DNA reads as TGTGCCAGCAGACTCTATCAAGACGAAAAACTGTTTTTT. Translated: CASRLYQDEKLFF.

The chain carries TRBV19 and TRBJ1-3; 7 bases map to TRBD1. Germline trimming cut 2 bases from V and 5 bases from J; bases unmatched to any gene: 6. The germline CDR1 and CDR2 sequences are LNHDA and SQIVND (reference sequence). The CDR3 runs 15 residues. CDR3 coding DNA: TGTGCCAGTAGTATAAGGAGGGGGCTTAGAAACACCATATATTTT. It codes for CASSIRRGLRNTIYF. Looking up the rest from reference TRBV19 and TRBJ1-3 gives the full variable domain: DGGITQSPKYLFRKEGQNVTLSCEQNLNHDAMYWYRQDPGQGLRLIYYSQIVNDFQKGDIAEGYSVSREKKESFPLTVTSAQKNPTAFYLCASSIRRGLRNTIYFGEGSWLTVV.